This TCR beta chain was identified during a study of neurological immune-mediated disorders. Overall study findings and caveats: Private repertoires in all groups were suggested, as expanded clones shared no CDR3 amino acid sequences across subjects.

Trimming took off 0 bases at V and 1 base at J, with 6 bases between the two ends. Per the germline V gene, CDR1 is LGHDT and CDR2 is YNNKEL (reference sequence). The CDR3 runs to 14 residues. This clonotype was counted ten times or more. Its antigen remains unidentified. In TCRdb, the 5' RACE reads were re-called with MiXCR into one record per CDR3 protein. The sample has approximately 44,000 distinct CDR3 sequences; approximately 15% are singletons. The sequencing sample was made of CD4+ T cells from blood. The TCR originated in a woman in her sixties or seventies with HTLV-1-associated myelopathy (HAM/TSP). The chain joins TRBV3-1 to TRBJ1-1; D is undetermined. CDR3 sequence reads: CASSQEGRNTEAFF. As DNA, the CDR3 is TGTGCCAGCAGCCAAGAAGGACGGAACACTGAAGCTTTCTTT.